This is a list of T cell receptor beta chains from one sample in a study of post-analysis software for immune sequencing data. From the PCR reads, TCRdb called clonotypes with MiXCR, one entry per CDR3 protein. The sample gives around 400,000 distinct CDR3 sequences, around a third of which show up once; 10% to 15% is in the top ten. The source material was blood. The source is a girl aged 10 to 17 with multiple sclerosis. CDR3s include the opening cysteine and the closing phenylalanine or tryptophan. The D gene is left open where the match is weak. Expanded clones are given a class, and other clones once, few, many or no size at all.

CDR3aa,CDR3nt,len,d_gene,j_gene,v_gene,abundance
CASSLWADTQYF,TGTGCCAGCAGCTTATGGGCAGATACGCAGTATTTT,12,NA,TRBJ2-3,TRBV7-9,few
CASSHNGAGEQYF,TGTGCCAGCAGCCATAACGGGGCAGGCGAGCAGTACTTC,13,NA,TRBJ2-7,TRBV11-2,NA
CASSPRETTDTQYF,TGTGCCAGCAGTCCCCGGGAAACAACAGATACGCAGTATTTT,14,NA,TRBJ2-3,TRBV12-3/TRBV12-4,NA
CASSLEGQGYLEQYF,TGCGCCAGCAGCTTGGAGGGACAGGGGTACCTCGAGCAGTACTTC,15,TRBD1,TRBJ2-7,TRBV5-1,few
CASSLKRNWLLETQYF,TGTGCCAGCAGTTTGAAGCGGAATTGGTTGTTGGAGACCCAGTACTTC,16,NA,TRBJ2-5,TRBV12-3/TRBV12-4,NA
CASSLRAQGTIGELFF,TGTGCCAGCAGCTTAAGAGCGCAGGGGACTATCGGGGAGCTGTTTTTT,16,NA,TRBJ2-2,TRBV7-3,NA
CATSDTGFGEQFF,TGTGCCACCAGTGATACAGGGTTTGGTGAGCAGTTCTTC,13,NA,TRBJ2-1,TRBV24-1,NA
CASSLMSISPDPQETQYF,TGTGCCAGCAGTTTAATGTCAATTAGCCCGGACCCCCAAGAGACCCAGTACTTC,18,NA,TRBJ2-5,TRBV12-3/TRBV12-4,NA
CASSYHHRTTNEKLFF,TGTGCCAGCAGTTACCACCACAGGACAACTAATGAAAAACTGTTTTTT,16,NA,TRBJ1-4,TRBV6-5,few
CSARAGGPETQYF,TGCAGTGCTAGAGCGGGGGGGCCAGAGACCCAGTACTTC,13,TRBD2,TRBJ2-5,TRBV20-1,NA
CASSLVAGGLDEQFF,TGTGCCAGCAGTTTAGTAGCGGGGGGGCTCGATGAGCAGTTCTTC,15,TRBD2,TRBJ2-1,TRBV12-3/TRBV12-4,NA
CASSFSRGGTEAFF,TGTGCCAGCAGCTTTTCACGGGGGGGTACTGAAGCTTTCTTT,14,NA,TRBJ1-1,TRBV7-2,few
CSAPRGEYQETQYF,TGCAGTGCTCCCCGGGGAGAGTACCAAGAGACCCAGTACTTC,14,NA,TRBJ2-5,TRBV20-1,NA
CASSPEGYEQYF,TGTGCCAGCAGTCCCGAAGGTTACGAGCAGTACTTC,12,NA,TRBJ2-7,TRBV12-3/TRBV12-4,few
CSALRDKNSPLHF,TGCAGTGCCCTCCGGGACAAAAATTCACCCCTCCACTTT,13,NA,TRBJ1-6,TRBV20-1,NA
CASSPGLFSYEQYF,TGTGCCAGCAGCCCCGGGCTTTTCTCCTACGAGCAGTACTTC,14,NA,TRBJ2-7,TRBV14,NA
CASSRYGTGGDTQYF,TGTGCCAGCAGCCGGTACGGGACAGGGGGAGATACGCAGTATTTT,15,TRBD1,TRBJ2-3,TRBV7-2,NA
CASSVEAEGTDTQYF,TGTGCCAGCAGCGTAGAGGCCGAGGGCACAGATACGCAGTATTTT,15,NA,TRBJ2-3,TRBV9,NA
CSVGQANTEAFF,TGCAGCGTGGGACAGGCGAACACTGAAGCTTTCTTT,12,TRBD1,TRBJ1-1,TRBV29-1,NA
CASSFGTSGDEQYF,TGTGCCAGCAGCTTCGGGACTAGCGGGGACGAGCAGTACTTC,14,TRBD2,TRBJ2-7,TRBV7-9,many